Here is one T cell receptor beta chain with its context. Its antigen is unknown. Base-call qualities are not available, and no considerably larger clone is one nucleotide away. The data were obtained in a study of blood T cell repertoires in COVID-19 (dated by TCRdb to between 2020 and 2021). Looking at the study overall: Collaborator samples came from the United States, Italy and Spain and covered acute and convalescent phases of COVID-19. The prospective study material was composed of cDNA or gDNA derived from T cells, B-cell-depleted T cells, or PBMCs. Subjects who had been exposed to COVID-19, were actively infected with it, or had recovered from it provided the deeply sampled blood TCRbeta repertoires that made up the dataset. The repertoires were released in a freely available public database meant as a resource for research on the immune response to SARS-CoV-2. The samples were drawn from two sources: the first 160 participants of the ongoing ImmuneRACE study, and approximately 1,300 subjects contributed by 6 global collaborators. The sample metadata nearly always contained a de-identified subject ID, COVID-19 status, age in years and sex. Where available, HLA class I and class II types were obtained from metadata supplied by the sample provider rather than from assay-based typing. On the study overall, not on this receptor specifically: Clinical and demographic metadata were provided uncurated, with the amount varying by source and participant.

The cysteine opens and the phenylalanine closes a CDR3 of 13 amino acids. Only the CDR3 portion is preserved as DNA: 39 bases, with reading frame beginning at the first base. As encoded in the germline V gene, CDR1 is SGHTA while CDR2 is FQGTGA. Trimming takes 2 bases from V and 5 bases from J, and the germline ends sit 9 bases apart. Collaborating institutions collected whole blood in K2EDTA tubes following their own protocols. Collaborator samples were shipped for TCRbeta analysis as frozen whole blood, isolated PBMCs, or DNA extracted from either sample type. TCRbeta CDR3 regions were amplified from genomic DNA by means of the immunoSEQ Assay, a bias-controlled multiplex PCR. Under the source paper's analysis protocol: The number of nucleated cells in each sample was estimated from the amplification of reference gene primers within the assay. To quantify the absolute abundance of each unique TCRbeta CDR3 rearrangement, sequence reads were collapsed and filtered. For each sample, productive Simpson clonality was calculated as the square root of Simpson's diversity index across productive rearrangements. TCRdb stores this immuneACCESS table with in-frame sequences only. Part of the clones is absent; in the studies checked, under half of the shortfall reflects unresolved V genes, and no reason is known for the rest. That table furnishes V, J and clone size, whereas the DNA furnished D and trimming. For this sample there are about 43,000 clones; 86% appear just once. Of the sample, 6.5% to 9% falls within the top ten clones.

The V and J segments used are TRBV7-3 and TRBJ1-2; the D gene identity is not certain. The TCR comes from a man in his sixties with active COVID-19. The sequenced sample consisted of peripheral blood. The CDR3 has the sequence CASSLGQMYGYTF. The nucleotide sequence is TGTGCCAGCAGCTTAGGCCAGATGTATGGCTACACCTTC.